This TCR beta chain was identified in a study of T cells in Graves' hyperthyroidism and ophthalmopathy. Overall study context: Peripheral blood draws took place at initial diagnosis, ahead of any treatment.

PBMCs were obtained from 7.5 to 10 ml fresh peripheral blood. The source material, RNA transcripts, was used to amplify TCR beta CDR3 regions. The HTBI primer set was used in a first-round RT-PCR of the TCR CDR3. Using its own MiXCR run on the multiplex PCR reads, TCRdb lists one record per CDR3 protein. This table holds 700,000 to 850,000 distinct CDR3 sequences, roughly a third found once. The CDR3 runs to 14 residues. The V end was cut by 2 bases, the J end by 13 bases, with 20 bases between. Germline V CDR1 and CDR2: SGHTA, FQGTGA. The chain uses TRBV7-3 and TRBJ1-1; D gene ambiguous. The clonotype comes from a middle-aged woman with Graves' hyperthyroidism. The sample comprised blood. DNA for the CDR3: TGTGCCAGCAGCTTAGTCCGGGGTCCCGCCGACGGTTTCTTT. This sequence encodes CASSLVRGPADGFF.